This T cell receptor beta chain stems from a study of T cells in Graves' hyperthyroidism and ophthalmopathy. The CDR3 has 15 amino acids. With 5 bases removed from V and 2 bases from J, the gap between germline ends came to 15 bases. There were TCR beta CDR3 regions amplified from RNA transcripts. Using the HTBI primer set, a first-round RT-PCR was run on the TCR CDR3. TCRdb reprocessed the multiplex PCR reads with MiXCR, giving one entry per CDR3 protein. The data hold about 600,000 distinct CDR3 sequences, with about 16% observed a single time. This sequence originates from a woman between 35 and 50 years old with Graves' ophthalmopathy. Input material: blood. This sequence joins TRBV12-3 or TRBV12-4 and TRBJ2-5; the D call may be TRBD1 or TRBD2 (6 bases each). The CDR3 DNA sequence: TGTGCCAGCAGTCGAGACCCGGGGGCGCAAGAGACCCAGTACTTC. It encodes CASSRDPGAQETQYF.